This T cell receptor (beta chain) originates from a study of immune heterogeneity within non-small cell lung tumors. Study-wide background: The composition of the tumors was several squamous cell carcinomas, 10 non-squamous carcinomas and 1 not otherwise specified. General observations from the study: Both recurring identical dominant CDR3 beta clonotypes and site-unique high-frequency clones were observed across tumor sites within a patient. Between individual patients, the high-frequency T-cell receptor beta clonotypes largely differed.

Samples each supplied about 650 ng of bulk tumor genomic DNA as template. The authors collected several far-apart biopsies from each primary tumor during surgery. Surgery that was curative in intent was performed on patients with untreated, newly diagnosed non-small cell lung cancer. With respect to this clonotype: Its antigen is not identified.

The TCR beta CDR3 region underwent multiplex PCR amplification with 32 V and 13 J primers. TCRdb reprocessed the multiplex PCR reads with MiXCR, giving one entry per CDR3 protein. The sample yields tens of thousands of distinct CDR3 sequences, 25% to 35% seen once. This CDR3 is 15 amino acids long. The J segment lost 8 bases and the V segment lost 5 bases, leaving 8 bases of the junction unmatched. Per the germline V gene, CDR1 is SGHTA and CDR2 is FQGNSA. The sequencing sample was made of lung tumor tissue. This TCR derives from a man in his forties or fifties with non-small cell lung cancer. V gene TRBV7-2 combines with J gene TRBJ1-6, with 8 bases that match TRBD1. Written as DNA, the CDR3 is TGTGCCAGCAGCAACCGGACAGGGAAAGATTCACCCCTCCACTTT. Its translation is CASSNRTGKDSPLHF.